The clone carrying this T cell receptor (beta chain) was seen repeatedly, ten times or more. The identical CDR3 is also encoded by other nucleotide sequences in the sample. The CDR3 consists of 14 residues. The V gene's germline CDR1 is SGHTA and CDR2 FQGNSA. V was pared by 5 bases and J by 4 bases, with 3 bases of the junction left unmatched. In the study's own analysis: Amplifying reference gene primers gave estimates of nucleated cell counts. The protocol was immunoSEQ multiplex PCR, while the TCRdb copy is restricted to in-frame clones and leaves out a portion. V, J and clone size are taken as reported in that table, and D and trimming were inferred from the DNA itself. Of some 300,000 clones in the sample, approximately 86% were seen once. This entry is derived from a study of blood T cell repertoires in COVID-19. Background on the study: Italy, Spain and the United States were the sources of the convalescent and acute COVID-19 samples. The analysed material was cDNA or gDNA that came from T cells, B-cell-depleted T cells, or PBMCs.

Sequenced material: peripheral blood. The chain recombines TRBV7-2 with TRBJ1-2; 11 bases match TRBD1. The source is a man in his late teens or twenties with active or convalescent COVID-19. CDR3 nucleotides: TGTGCCAGCAGCCTGGACAGGGGGCCCTATGGCTACACCTTC. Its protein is CASSLDRGPYGYTF.